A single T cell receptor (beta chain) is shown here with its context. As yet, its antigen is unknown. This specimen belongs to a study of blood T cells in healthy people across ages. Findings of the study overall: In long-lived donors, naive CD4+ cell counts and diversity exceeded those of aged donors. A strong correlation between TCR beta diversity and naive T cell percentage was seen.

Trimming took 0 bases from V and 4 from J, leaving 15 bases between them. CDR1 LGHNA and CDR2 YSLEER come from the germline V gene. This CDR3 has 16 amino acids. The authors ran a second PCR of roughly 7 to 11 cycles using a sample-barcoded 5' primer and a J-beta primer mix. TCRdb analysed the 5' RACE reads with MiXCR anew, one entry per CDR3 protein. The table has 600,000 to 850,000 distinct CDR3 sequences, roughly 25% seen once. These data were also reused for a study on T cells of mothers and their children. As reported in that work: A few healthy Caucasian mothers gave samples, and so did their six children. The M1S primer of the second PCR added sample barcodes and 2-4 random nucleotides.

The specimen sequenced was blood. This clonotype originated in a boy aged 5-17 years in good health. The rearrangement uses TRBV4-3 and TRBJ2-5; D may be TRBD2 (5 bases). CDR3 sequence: CASSQDRMAGGETQYF. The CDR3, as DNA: TGCGCCAGCAGCCAAGATCGGATGGCGGGCGGAGAGACCCAGTACTTC.